This TCR beta chain was captured in a study of T cells expressing NK-cell markers. Whole-study findings and limits: HCMV specificity of the expanded NKG2C+ T cell clones stayed unclear. As a fraction of CD8+ T cells, dominant NKG2C+ clonotypes reached about 1.0-8% in a handful of donors. Dominance of the CD3+CD56-NKG2C+ fraction by these clonotypes also held in several donors.

CDR1 and CDR2 from the germline V gene are SGHRS and YFSETQ. The CDR3 length is 15 residues. Details on this clonotype: Antigen: not known.

TCR beta cDNA was generated via 5'RACE template switching incorporating UMIs. After re-calling the 5' RACE reads, TCRdb lists one entry per CDR3 protein, DNA absent. The specimen's table records some 440,000 distinct CDR3 sequences. Sample: blood T cells: a sorted CD56 or NKG2C T cell subset, CD4+ or CD8+ T cells, or bulk PBMC T cells (not recorded which). The receptor comes from a woman in her forties or fifties in good health. J is TRBJ2-7 and V is TRBV5-1. CDR3 protein: CASSLGSGDRYEQYF.